This T cell receptor (beta chain) comes out of a study of T-cell memory formation after mild COVID-19. Study-wide context: Largely, the TCR clusters proved donor specific.

Notes on the study in general: Contracting CD8+ clones were enriched in EMRA, CD4+ mainly in CM and EM. Clones shrinking from day 15 to 85 showed even CD4/CD8 mixes; later expanders tilted CD4+.

This clonotype was counted only a few times. Its specificity is unknown. TCRdb ran MiXCR on the 5' RACE reads and lists one entry per CDR3 protein. The repertoire holds some 270,000 distinct CDR3 sequences, with less than 20% as singletons. Trimming left V 1 base short and J 4 bases short, with 11 bases between. This CDR3 has 15 amino acids. Germline V gene data show CDR1 as SGHTA and CDR2 as FQGNSA. V gene TRBV7-2 combines with J gene TRBJ1-3; tentatively, D is TRBD1 (5 bases). Sequencing was carried out using PBMCs or a T cell subset sorted from them (not recorded which). This receptor was obtained from an adult woman who had mild COVID-19 (a few samples of this study predate the infection). Cell type and time point are not known. DNA for the CDR3: TGTGCCAGCAGCTTAGATCCAGGGCAAGGAAACACCATATATTTT. This gives the protein CASSLDPGQGNTIYF.